The TCR beta chain under discussion was sequenced for a study of blood T cell repertoires in COVID-19. Overall study: COVID-19 samples, acute and convalescent, were from the United States, Italy and Spain. Nucleic acid was either cDNA or gDNA, and it came from T cells, B-cell-depleted T cells, or PBMCs.

In the original workflow: Amplification with reference gene primers provided the estimates of nucleated cell counts. This table comes from immunoSEQ multiplex PCR, and its TCRdb copy is limited to in-frame clones, with some not included. V, J and clone size were drawn from that table, and D and trimming were deduced from the DNA. The sample contains more than 75,000 clones, 88% of which appear only once. This CDR3 is built from 16 residues. CDR1 and CDR2 (germline): LGHDT, YNNKEL (reference sequence). Trimming stripped 0 bases from V and 0 bases from J, with 10 bases between. The J gene is TRBJ2-3, the V gene TRBV3-1 (or the pseudogene TRBV3-2), with a possible D match to TRBD2 (6 bases). The sample was peripheral blood. This sequence was found in a woman in her 70s with acute or convalescent COVID-19. Here the CDR3 reads CASSQDFGGSTDTQYF. In DNA, the CDR3 is TGTGCCAGCAGCCAAGATTTCGGGGGAAGCACAGATACGCAGTATTTT.